A single sample is the source of the 29 T cell receptor beta chains below, sequenced in a study of cytomegalovirus exposure and HLA in healthy donors. Primers included in the PCR were 60 Vbeta and 13 Jbeta primers. Sequencing was performed with immunoSEQ multiplex PCR; in TCRdb, only in-frame clones are kept and a portion is missing. This table holds roughly 130,000 clones, 84% found once. The sequenced sample consisted of PBMCs. All receptors come from a man aged 50 to 59 in good health and CMV-seronegative.

The CDR3 spells CASSPRTGRDEKLFF. CDR3 nucleotides: TGTGCCAGCAGCCCGCGGACGGGAAGGGATGAAAAACTGTTTTTT. This rearrangement joins TRBV5-5 to TRBJ1-4; D remains ambiguous. From germline, CDR1 is SGHKS and CDR2 YYEKEE (reference sequence). Trimming cost V 4 bases and J 6 bases, with 16 bases left between them. This CDR3 has 15 amino acids. The full variable domain, rest sourced from reference TRBV5-5 and TRBJ1-4, is DAGVTQSPTHLIKTRGQQVTLRCSPISGHKSVSWYQQVLGQGPQFIFQYYEKEERGRGNFPDRFSARQFPNYSSELNVNALLLGDSALYLCASSPRTGRDEKLFFGSGTQLSVL.

About this clone itself: The same CDR3 can be traced to other DNA sequences in this sample. The chain links TRBV10-1 to TRBJ1-6, with 8 bases that match TRBD1. CDR3 length: 13 residues. From germline, CDR1 is WNHNN and CDR2 SYGVQD (reference sequence). V lost 9 bases, J lost 13 bases, and 11 bases stayed unmatched. In DNA form, the CDR3 reads TGCGCCAGGAGGACAGGGTCAAAATCCCCCCTCCACTTT. Protein product: CARRTGSKSPLHF.

The chain links TRBV18 to TRBJ2-7, with 8 bases lining up with TRBD1. CDR1 and CDR2 (germline): KGHSH, LQKENI. The CDR3 is 15 amino acids. V lost 2 bases and J lost 4; bases outside the gene matches: 7. CDR3 region: CASSPTTGDEYEQYF. CDR3 in DNA: TGTGCCAGCTCACCAACGACAGGGGACGAATACGAGCAGTACTTC.

This chain connects TRBV5-1 to TRBJ2-5; a possible D gene is TRBD2 (7 bases). This CDR3 has 15 amino acids. In germline, CDR1 is SGHRS, CDR2 YFSETQ. V lost 3 bases and J 5 bases, leaving 17 bases between the germline ends. The CDR3 loop is CASSSLGGGGETQYF. CDR3 nucleotide sequence: TGCGCCAGCAGCTCCCTTGGGGGGGGCGGGGAGACCCAGTACTTC.

The rearrangement uses TRBV5-1 and TRBJ1-2; D unresolved. V was shortened by 3 bases and J by 1 base, with 10 bases between the two germline ends. The CDR3 consists of 14 residues. Germline CDR1 SGHRS, CDR2 YFSETQ. The CDR3 reads CASSYGGSNYGYTF. The CDR3 nucleotides are TGCGCCAGCAGCTATGGAGGGAGTAACTATGGCTACACCTTC. Looking up the rest from reference TRBV5-1 and TRBJ1-2 gives the full variable domain: KAGVTQTPRYLIKTRGQQVTLSCSPISGHRSVSWYQQTPGQGLQFLFEYFSETQRNKGNFPGRFSGRQFSNSRSEMNVSTLELGDSALYLCASSYGGSNYGYTFGSGTRLTVV.

The chain is built from TRBV19 and TRBJ1-2; 10 bases align to TRBD1. The junction had 12 bases not matched to a gene; V was cut back by 5 bases and J by 6 bases. CDR3 length: 16 residues. CDR1 and CDR2 from the germline V gene are LNHDA and SQIVND (reference sequence). The CDR3 DNA follows: TGTGCCAGTAGTCGTCCCCTGAGCGGGACAGGGGATGGCTACACCTTC. Translating gives CASSRPLSGTGDGYTF.

This clone was recorded a few times. The rearrangement uses TRBV4-3 and TRBJ1-1; 7 bases fit TRBD1. After removal of 5 bases from V and 5 bases from J, the junction contained 5 bases not matched to a gene. Germline loops: CDR1 LGHNA, CDR2 YSLEER. This CDR3 is 13 amino acids long. The CDR3 sequence is CASSEGALTEAFF. The CDR3 region has the DNA TGCGCCAGCAGCGAGGGGGCGCTTACTGAAGCTTTCTTT.

This chain connects TRBV5-1 to TRBJ2-2, with 11 positions matching TRBD2. V gave up 1 base and J gave up 7 bases; unmatched junction bases: 6. This CDR3 has 16 amino acids. Per germline, CDR1 SGHRS and CDR2 YFSETQ. CDR3 in amino acids: CASSLQLAGVDGELFF. CDR3 sequence (DNA): TGCGCCAGCAGCTTGCAACTAGCGGGGGTTGACGGGGAGCTGTTTTTT.

As concerns this clone: Other nucleotide sequences from this sample produce the same CDR3. The V and J genes are TRBV7-6 and TRBJ1-1; D gene unclear. Per the germline V gene, CDR1 is SGHVS and CDR2 is FNYEAQ. The CDR3 loop spans 13 amino acids. Trimming removed 5 bases from V and 0 bases from J, with 7 bases in between. CDR3 protein: CASSLSMNTEAFF. CDR3 coding DNA: TGTGCCAGCAGCCTATCAATGAACACTGAAGCTTTCTTT.

V gene TRBV4-2 combines with J gene TRBJ2-1; D is perhaps TRBD1 (5 bases). There are 15 residues in the CDR3. Germline V CDR1 and CDR2: LGHNA, YNFKEQ. The V gene lost 2 bases and the J gene lost 7 bases, with 15 bases spanning the gap. The CDR3, as DNA: TGTGCCAGCAGCCAAAATAAGGGAAAGGGGAATGAGCAGTTCTTC. Protein sequence: CASSQNKGKGNEQFF.

The chain combines TRBV25-1 with TRBJ2-5, with a tentative D call TRBD2 (5 bases). The CDR3 loop spans 15 amino acids. V lost 2 bases, J lost 7 bases, and 17 bases lay in between. Germline V lookup: CDR1 MGHDK, CDR2 SYGVNS. This CDR3 reads CASSELRDLGGTQYF. CDR3 sequence (DNA): TGTGCCAGCAGTGAACTGCGAGACCTCGGAGGGACCCAGTACTTC.

This chain uses TRBV4-1 with TRBJ2-1, with 7 bases aligning to TRBD2. This CDR3 region has 19 residues. The germline gives CDR1 MGHRA, CDR2 YSYEKL. Trimming at V came to 0 bases and at J to 4 bases, leaving 15 bases not matched to a gene. In nucleotides, the CDR3 is TGCGCCAGCAGCCAAGAAGATTGGGAGGGCAGGACGCTATACAATGAGCAGTTCTTC. It yields the protein CASSQEDWEGRTLYNEQFF.

This chain uses TRBV19 with TRBJ1-5; the match to TRBD1 covers 10 bases. V shed 8 bases and J 1 base; nucleotides not matched to a gene: 5. The CDR3 contains 15 residues. Germline CDR1 is LNHDA and CDR2 is SQIVND (reference sequence). CDR3 loop: CASPGQGISNQPQHF. The DNA of the CDR3 is TGTGCCAGTCCGGGACAGGGGATAAGCAATCAGCCCCAGCATTTT.

This rearrangement joins TRBV11-2 to TRBJ1-4, with a possible D match to TRBD1 (5 bases). This CDR3 spans 16 amino acids. Trimming cost V 6 bases and J 0 bases, with 14 bases left between them. Germline assignment: CDR1 SGHAT and CDR2 FQNNGV. The CDR3 DNA reads as TGTGCCAGCAGACCAGGGAGGGGCCCAACTAATGAAAAACTGTTTTTT. This gives the protein CASRPGRGPTNEKLFF.

The chain employs TRBV6-5 and TRBJ1-2; D is undetermined. This CDR3 contains 13 residues. CDR1 MNHEY and CDR2 SVGAGI come from the germline V gene. Deletions cut 6 bases from V and 2 bases from J, with 10 bases between. CDR3 bases: TGTGCCAGCAGCCAGTCCAGAAACTATGGCTACACCTTC. This encodes CASSQSRNYGYTF.

The chain uses TRBV6-1 and TRBJ2-7; D might be TRBD2 (7 bases). Trimming cost V 4 bases and J 5 bases, with 18 bases left between them. CDR1 is MNHNS and CDR2 is SASEGT in the germline V gene. The CDR3 has 15 amino acids. Here the CDR3 reads CASSVWGGLFNEQYF. CDR3 sequence (DNA): TGTGCCAGCAGTGTTTGGGGGGGGCTTTTCAACGAGCAGTACTTC.

The chain has TRBV15 and TRBJ1-1; D remains ambiguous. Trimming cost V 5 bases and J 2 bases, with 6 bases left between them. The CDR3 is made up of 12 amino acids. Germline lookup yields CDR1 LNHNV and CDR2 YYDKDF (reference sequence). For the CDR3, the DNA is TGTGCCACCAGCCGAGTAAACACTGAAGCTTTCTTT. It encodes CATSRVNTEAFF.

This clone was observed a single time. This sequence joins TRBV7-9 and TRBJ2-5; TRBD1 matches 8 bases. The J call could be wrong; TRBJ2-7 is a better fit for the DNA end. The CDR3 loop spans 15 amino acids. Germline V CDR1 and CDR2: SEHNR, FQNEAQ (reference sequence). CDR3 loop: CASSLPQGELYEQYF. CDR3 nucleotides: TGTGCCAGCAGCTTACCACAGGGGGAACTCTACGAGCAGTACTTC.

This chain links TRBV2 with TRBJ2-2; D is possibly TRBD2 (7 bases). The CDR3 spans 15 residues. Germline V gene data show CDR1 as SNHLY and CDR2 as FYNNEI. V lost 10 bases and J 3 bases, leaving 18 bases between the germline ends. The chain's CDR3 is CATPRRGGDTGELFF. The DNA of the CDR3 is TGTGCCACCCCTCGACGAGGGGGGGACACCGGGGAGCTGTTTTTT.

This chain uses TRBV2 with TRBJ2-3; D is unresolved. The V end was cut by 10 bases, the J end by 5 bases, with 13 bases between. Germline V gene sequence: CDR1 SNHLY, CDR2 FYNNEI. The CDR3 covers 12 residues. CDR3 loop: CATRPGGDTQYF. The DNA for the CDR3 is TGTGCCACCCGACCCGGCGGAGATACGCAGTATTTT.

This clone has just a few counts. The J gene is TRBJ1-6, the V gene TRBV7-6; TRBD1 might be the D (6 bases). The V end was cut by 2 bases, the J end by 9 bases, with 14 bases between. The germline CDR1 and CDR2 sequences are SGHVS and FNYEAQ. The CDR3 is 15 residues long. CDR3 sequence (DNA): TGTGCCAGCAGCTTATCGGAGGGGGGGAGTTCACCCCTCCACTTT. This encodes CASSLSEGGSSPLHF.

The rearrangement uses TRBV7-2 and TRBJ2-5; D may be TRBD1 (6 bases). With 5 bases removed from V and 5 bases from J, the gap between germline ends came to 12 bases. CDR1 SGHTA and CDR2 FQGNSA come from the germline V gene. CDR3 length: 13 amino acids. CDR3 sequence reads: CASSLMQGETQYF. CDR3 nucleotides: TGTGCCAGCAGCCTAATGCAGGGGGAGACCCAGTACTTC. Supplemented by reference TRBV7-2 and TRBJ2-5, the full variable domain reads GAGVSQSPSNKVTEKGKDVELRCDPISGHTALYWYRQSLGQGLEFLIYFQGNSAPDKSGLPSDRFSAERTGGSVSTLTIQRTQQEDSAVYLCASSLMQGETQYFGPGTRLLVL.

This clone has just one count. This sequence joins TRBV25-1 and TRBJ1-1, with TRBD1 matching 10 bases. CDR3 length: 15 amino acids. V dropped 6 bases and J dropped 5; count of bases not matched to a gene: 9. CDR1 is MGHDK and CDR2 is SYGVNS in the germline V gene. The CDR3 DNA is TGTGCCAGCAGCCCGGGACAGGGGATACGGACTGAAGCTTTCTTT. Translating gives CASSPGQGIRTEAFF.

The chain links TRBV5-1 to TRBJ1-2; a weak D match, TRBD1 (5 bases). The V end lost 2 bases, the J end lost 4 bases, and 12 bases lay between the germline ends. This CDR3 is 14 amino acids long. Germline CDR1 is SGHRS and CDR2 is YFSETQ. Here the CDR3 DNA reads TGCGCCAGCAGCTTTCAGGGCTTAAGCTATGGCTACACCTTC. It specifies CASSFQGLSYGYTF.

The chain recombines TRBV12-5 with TRBJ1-2; a weak D match, TRBD1 (6 bases). Looked up from germline, CDR1 is LGHNT and CDR2 is FRNRAP. With 1 base removed from V and 6 bases from J, the gap between germline ends came to 9 bases. There are 13 residues in the CDR3. The CDR3 DNA follows: TGTGCTAGTGGTTTGGCCGGGACAAATGGCTACACCTTC. Residues: CASGLAGTNGYTF. Based on the CDR3 plus reference TRBV12-5 and TRBJ1-2, the full variable domain is DARVTQTPRHKVTEMGQEVTMRCQPILGHNTVFWYRQTMMQGLELLAYFRNRAPLDDSGMPKDRFSAEMPDATLATLKIQPSEPRDSAVYFCASGLAGTNGYTFGSGTRLTVV.

The V call is TRBV6-5, the J call TRBJ2-5; D possibly corresponds to TRBD2 (6 bases). Germline CDR1 MNHEY, CDR2 SVGAGI. Trimming removed 7 bases from V and 0 bases from J, with 15 bases in between. The length of the CDR3 is 15 residues. CDR3 sequence: CASTPRAGDQETQYF. In DNA form, the CDR3 reads TGTGCCAGCACCCCTCGAGCGGGCGACCAAGAGACCCAGTACTTC.

This clone has only one observation. V is TRBV11-2 and J is TRBJ1-3; no reliable D call. This CDR3 region has 14 residues. Germline lookup yields CDR1 SGHAT and CDR2 FQNNGV. V was pared by 3 bases and J by 0 bases, with 6 bases between. The CDR3 DNA sequence: TGTGCCAGCAGCTTGTTGAGCTCTGGAAACACCATATATTTT. Its translation: CASSLLSSGNTIYF.

This sequence joins TRBV5-1 and TRBJ2-5; tentatively, D is TRBD2 (6 bases). Germline V lookup: CDR1 SGHRS, CDR2 YFSETQ. CDR3 length equals 15 residues. Trimming stripped 1 base from V and 1 base from J, with 11 bases between. The CDR3 spells CASSLYSGLQETQYF. CDR3 nucleotides: TGCGCCAGCAGCTTGTATAGCGGACTCCAAGAGACCCAGTACTTC.

The rearrangement joins TRBV6-1 to TRBJ1-2, with 9 nucleotides matching TRBD1. V lost 6 bases to trimming and J lost 4 bases; unmatched junction nucleotides: 3. Germline CDR1 MNHNS, CDR2 SASEGT. The length of the CDR3 is 13 residues. CDR3 coding DNA: TGTGCCAGCAGGGACAGGGGTGTCTATGGCTACACCTTC. This codes for CASRDRGVYGYTF.